A single sample is the source of the 5 T cell receptor beta chains below, sequenced in a study of regulatory T cells in long-lasting Graves disease. Time point defined: newly diagnosed GD, antithyroid drugs for less than 3 months. The TCR library used RNA extracted from PBMCs. The authors built TCR beta libraries using iRepertoire HTBI primers and Arm-PCR of CDR3 regions. TCRdb analysed the multiplex PCR reads with MiXCR anew, one entry per CDR3 protein. The sample holds about 440,000 distinct CDR3 sequences, roughly 15% seen once. These data also formed part of another study, on T cells in Graves' hyperthyroidism and ophthalmopathy.

Sample: peripheral blood mononuclear cells (PBMCs), taken at new diagnosis, from a patient treated with antithyroid drugs. These receptors were taken from a woman in her twenties or thirties with Graves disease.

This clonotype was counted only a few times. V gene TRBV6-9 combines with J gene TRBJ1-1; no clear D. The CDR3 length is 15 residues. Germline CDR1 MNHGY, CDR2 SVAAGI. Trimming left V 3 bases short and J 0 bases short, with 11 bases between. This chain's CDR3 is CASSYSPVMNTEAFF. CDR3 sequence (DNA): TGTGCCAGCAGTTACTCACCAGTTATGAACACTGAAGCTTTCTTT.

The chain couples TRBV3-1 to TRBJ2-4, with TRBD2 as a possible D gene (7 bases). Germline CDR1 reads LGHDT; CDR2 reads YNNKEL (reference sequence). The germline V and J ends were trimmed by 2 bases and 7 bases, with 18 bases remaining between them. CDR3 length: 16 residues. The CDR3 spells CASSQLRGGEGNIQYF. Here the CDR3 DNA reads TGTGCCAGCAGCCAATTGAGGGGGGGCGAGGGGAACATTCAGTACTTC.

This clonotype occurred many times. V usage is TRBV11-2 and J usage is TRBJ1-1; D unresolved. CDR3 size: 13 residues. CDR1 is SGHAT, CDR2 FQNNGV, per germline. Trimming took 6 bases from V and 10 from J, leaving 18 bases between them. The DNA for the CDR3 is TGTGCCAGCAGTCAGGAGGACCCAGAAGGAGCTTTCTTT. This gives the protein CASSQEDPEGAFF.

V usage is TRBV27 and J usage is TRBJ1-4; no firm D call. Germline V gives CDR1 MNHEY, CDR2 SMNVEV (reference sequence). V was shortened by 4 bases and J by 6 bases, with 12 bases between the two germline ends. The CDR3 totals 14 residues. CDR3 DNA sequence: TGTGCCAGCAGTTCCTGGGAAGGAGATGAAAAACTGTTTTTT. Protein: CASSSWEGDEKLFF.

Many counts were recorded for this clonotype. This chain uses TRBV20-1 with TRBJ1-2; no clear D gene. Germline V gives CDR1 DFQATT, CDR2 SNEGSKA (reference sequence). The V end was cut by 1 base, the J end by 8 bases, with 17 bases between. The CDR3 has 14 residues. The chain's CDR3 is CSARGSGRAWGYTF. The CDR3, as DNA: TGCAGTGCTAGAGGGTCCGGGAGGGCGTGGGGCTACACCTTC.